Below, one TCR beta chain is given with its context. No antigen is known for it. This sample was taken from a study of cytomegalovirus exposure and HLA in healthy donors. Study-level background: Caucasian-associated ancestry cluster membership applied to about four fifths of about 370 genotyped donors.

Study-level findings and limits: Earlier results showed most TCR beta V segments being productive about 87% or about 30% of the time. Three of the chains that were CMV-associated were confirmed in vitro to be specific for CMV antigens.

CDR1 is GTSNPN and CDR2 is SVGIG in the germline V gene (reference sequence). The trim removed 7 bases at V and 2 bases at J, leaving 5 bases unmatched. CDR3 size: 14 residues. Primers for the PCR totalled 60 Vbeta and 13 Jbeta. Authors' analysis steps: Some 11 million of the roughly 80 million unique TCR beta chains counted in a later analysis were shared. The repertoire was sequenced with immunoSEQ multiplex PCR; TCRdb's copy has only in-frame clones and lacks some. D and trimming come from the DNA, and the V and J calls and clone size come from that table. The table gives about 74,000 clones; the top ten clones make up roughly 8% of it.

The sample was PBMCs. J is TRBJ2-1 and V is TRBV30, with TRBD2 identical over 10 bases. This sequence originates from a female donor in good health and CMV-seropositive. The CDR3 nucleotides are TGTGCCTACACCGGGACTAGCGCCTACAATGAGCAGTTCTTC. The encoded protein is CAYTGTSAYNEQFF.